A single sample is the source of the 26 T cell receptor beta chains below, sequenced in a study of glioma-infiltrating T cells. The iRepertoire nested amplicon-rescue multiplex PCR amplified TCR alpha and beta CDR3s from RNA. Each CDR3 protein is one row after TCRdb ran MiXCR on the multiplex PCR reads. The sample holds approximately 88,000 distinct CDR3 sequences, about 25% seen once. What was sequenced was glioma tissue, nonneoplastic brain tissue, or PBMCs (not recorded which). These receptors all come from a human donor with low-grade glioma or glioblastoma, undergoing nonglioma brain surgery, or in good health (not recorded which).

This clonotype was observed at least ten times. The gene calls are TRBV12-3 or TRBV12-4 and TRBJ2-5; a weak D match, TRBD1 (6 bases). The CDR3 length is 15 residues. V lost 3 bases to trimming and J lost 5 bases, with 16 bases between them. CDR3 amino acids: CASSFTGNGLETQYF. CDR3 nucleotide sequence: TGTGCCAGCAGTTTCACAGGGAACGGTTTGGAGACCCAGTACTTC.

This clonotype occurred many times. The chain joins TRBV15 to TRBJ2-2, with 9 bases fitting TRBD2. This CDR3 is built from 17 residues. The J segment lost 7 bases and the V segment lost 8 bases, leaving 17 bases of the junction unmatched. In germline, CDR1 is LNHNV, CDR2 YYDKDF (reference sequence). The CDR3 nucleotides are TGTGCCACCGGCCCCCGGAGGGGACTAGCAAGTGGCGGGGAGCTGTTTTTT. This sequence encodes CATGPRRGLASGGELFF.

In its sample, this clonotype was seen many times. The chain uses TRBV27 and TRBJ1-1, with D unresolved. The CDR3 is made up of 14 amino acids. From germline, CDR1 is MNHEY and CDR2 SMNVEV (reference sequence). V was shortened by 3 bases and J by 4 bases, with 12 bases between the two germline ends. CDR3 amino acids: CASSFSLSGTEAFF. As DNA, the CDR3 is TGTGCCAGCAGTTTTAGTCTATCCGGCACTGAAGCTTTCTTT.

The chain employs TRBV11-2 and TRBJ2-7, with D tentatively TRBD1 (6 bases). Germline V gene lookup returns CDR1 SGHAT and CDR2 FQNNGV. CDR3 length: 13 amino acids. V was pared by 5 bases and J by 4 bases, with 12 bases between. The DNA for the CDR3 is TGTGCCAGCAGCCCCGGACAGTATTACGAGCAGTACTTC. Its translation is CASSPGQYYEQYF.

The table lists this clonotype with many counts. The chain carries TRBV20-1 and TRBJ2-1; D gene unclear. V shed 6 bases and J shed 4 bases, with 10 bases lying between them. The V gene's germline CDR1 is DFQATT and CDR2 SNEGSKA (reference sequence). CDR3 length: 12 amino acids. The CDR3 reads CSAGPTYNEQFF. Written as DNA, the CDR3 is TGCAGTGCAGGGCCAACATACAATGAGCAGTTCTTC.

Comment on this clonotype: Compared with germline, one end of the junction differs, possibly owing to a read error. This chain connects TRBV19 to TRBJ2-7; D gene unclear. Germline CDR1 LNHDA, CDR2 SQIVND (reference sequence). The CDR3 is made up of 13 amino acids. The CDR3 region has the DNA TGTGCCAGTAAAGTGGACGGTAGCTACGGGCAGTACTTC. It is translated as CASKVDGSYGQYF.

This clonotype came up a few times. The chain uses TRBV7-2 and TRBJ2-1; the D call may be TRBD1 or TRBD2 (6 bases each). V dropped 7 bases and J dropped 3 bases, with 16 bases sitting between them. CDR3 length: 15 amino acids. In germline, CDR1 is SGHTA, CDR2 FQGNSA. CDR3 sequence: CASTWGLANYNEQFF. The CDR3 DNA reads TGTGCCAGCACCTGGGGGCTAGCGAACTACAATGAGCAGTTCTTC.

The sample holds one count of this clonotype. This sequence joins TRBV25-1 and TRBJ2-7; no clear D gene. The V gene's germline CDR1 is MGHDK and CDR2 SYGVNS. This CDR3 has 11 amino acids. Trimming shortened V by 10 bases and J by 7 bases, and 14 bases separated the two germline ends. CDR3 sequence (DNA): TGTGCCACTACGCTTGTGAAAGAGCAGTACTTC. The encoded protein is CATTLVKEQYF.

A remark on this clonotype: Given a much more abundant clone one base away, this may be a read error. The V and J genes are TRBV27 and TRBJ2-3; TRBD1 might be the D (6 bases). Germline V gene lookup returns CDR1 MNHEY and CDR2 SMNVEV (reference sequence). The CDR3 consists of 17 residues. Deletions cut 5 bases from V and 4 bases from J, with 22 bases between. The CDR3 spells CASSTQDRRLTADTQYF. The DNA of the CDR3 is TGTGCCAGCAGTACCCAAGACAGGAGACTAACCGCAGATACGCAGTATTTT.

This clonotype has ten or more counts. This chain connects TRBV4-2 to TRBJ1-5, with unresolved D. Trimming took 3 bases from V and 0 from J, leaving 9 bases between them. The CDR3 extends over 15 amino acids. In germline, CDR1 is LGHNA, CDR2 YNFKEQ. DNA of the CDR3: TGTGCCAGCAGCCAGAGGGTCAATAGCAATCAGCCCCAGCATTTT. It is translated as CASSQRVNSNQPQHF.

On this clonotype itself: A much larger clone sits a single nucleotide away, making a read error possible. The chain carries TRBV4-1 and TRBJ2-1; 13 positions match TRBD2. The germline gives CDR1 MGHRA, CDR2 YSYEKL. The CDR3 contains 15 residues. Written as DNA, the CDR3 is TGCGCCAGCAGCCTGGGACTAGCGGGATTCAATAAGCAGTTCTTC. It encodes CASSLGLAGFNKQFF.

This clonotype was detected a few times. The rearrangement joins TRBV7-2 to TRBJ1-6, with a tentative D call TRBD1 (5 bases). Germline V gene lookup returns CDR1 SGHTA and CDR2 FQGNSA. V dropped 4 bases and J dropped 13 bases, with 20 bases sitting between them. CDR3 size: 15 residues. The CDR3 loop reads CASSYPAGGTGPLHF. CDR3 coding DNA: TGTGCCAGCAGCTACCCCGCGGGGGGGACGGGCCCCCTCCACTTT.

The rearrangement joins TRBV6-5 to TRBJ1-5, with 7 bases that match TRBD1. This CDR3 has 14 residues. Germline trimming cut 6 bases from V and 3 bases from J; bases unmatched to any gene: 5. Germline loops: CDR1 MNHEY, CDR2 SVGAGI. CDR3 region: CASSGTDYNQPQHF. In DNA, the CDR3 is TGTGCCAGCAGCGGGACAGACTACAATCAGCCCCAGCATTTT.

This clonotype has a count of ten or more. The chain couples TRBV20-1 to TRBJ2-7, with 9 bases fitting TRBD1. Germline trimming cut 0 bases from V and 4 bases from J; bases unmatched to any gene: 7. The length of the CDR3 is 15 residues. Germline V gene lookup returns CDR1 DFQATT and CDR2 SNEGSKA (reference sequence). The CDR3 DNA reads as TGCAGTGCTAGAGAGACCCGGGACAGGGCTTACGAGCAGTACTTC. Amino acids: CSARETRDRAYEQYF.

This clonotype was observed many times. The chain combines TRBV27 with TRBJ2-7; a possible D gene is TRBD2 (6 bases). Germline V lookup: CDR1 MNHEY, CDR2 SMNVEV (reference sequence). This CDR3 is 16 amino acids long. The germline V and J ends were trimmed by 3 bases and 2 bases, with 17 bases remaining between them. CDR3 in DNA: TGTGCCAGCAGTTTTACTGTTGTGCGGGGAACCTACGAGCAGTACTTC. It specifies CASSFTVVRGTYEQYF.

This clonotype has ten or more counts. The chain recombines TRBV6-6 with TRBJ1-3; D unresolved. V shed 2 bases and J shed 0 bases, with 2 bases lying between them. CDR1 is MNHNY and CDR2 is SVGAGI in the germline V gene (reference sequence). This CDR3 spans 13 amino acids. CDR3: CASSYGSGNTIYF. The CDR3 coding sequence is TGTGCCAGCAGTTACGGCTCTGGAAACACCATATATTTT.

This clonotype was observed a handful of times. This chain connects TRBV10-3 to TRBJ1-1, with D maybe TRBD1 (6 bases). The germline V gene has CDR1 ENHRY and CDR2 SYGVKD. The CDR3 consists of 13 residues. V lost 4 bases and J 5 bases, leaving 11 bases between the germline ends. CDR3 sequence (DNA): TGTGCCATCAGTGGGGGGGGCGGGACTGAAGCTTTCTTT. It codes for CAISGGGGTEAFF.

At least ten counts were recorded for this clonotype. This chain links TRBV10-3 with TRBJ2-2; D uncertain. CDR1 is ENHRY and CDR2 is SYGVKD in the germline V gene. Between the trimmed V and J ends, which lost 3 bases and 7 bases, there was a span of 15 bases. The CDR3 consists of 15 residues. The CDR3 is CAISDPRMGLGELFF. The CDR3 DNA follows: TGTGCCATCAGTGACCCCCGGATGGGTCTCGGGGAGCTGTTTTTT.

This clonotype was observed at least ten times. DNA for the CDR3: TGTGCCAGCAGCCCGTTGACAGGTTACAATGAGCAGTTCTTC. Amino acid sequence: CASSPLTGYNEQFF. The chain couples TRBV11-2 to TRBJ2-1, with D possibly TRBD1 on 6 matching bases. CDR1 SGHAT and CDR2 FQNNGV come from the germline V gene. The CDR3 extends over 14 amino acids. V lost 5 bases to trimming and J lost 4 bases, with 12 bases between them.

This clonotype was counted at least ten times. The chain combines TRBV2 with TRBJ1-2; no firm D call. Per the germline V gene, CDR1 is SNHLY and CDR2 is FYNNEI. V lost 5 bases and J 1 base, leaving 11 bases between the germline ends. CDR3 size: 14 residues. CDR3 nucleotide sequence: TGTGCCAGCAGTCGGGAAGTCGGTAACTATGGCTACACCTTC. This translates into CASSREVGNYGYTF. Full variable domain (outside the CDR3, taken from reference TRBV2 and TRBJ1-2): EPEVTQTPSHQVTQMGQEVILRCVPISNHLYFYWYRQILGQKVEFLVSFYNNEISEKSEIFDDQFSVERPDGSNFTLKIRSTKLEDSAMYFCASSREVGNYGYTFGSGTRLTVV.

This clonotype was observed a single time. The rearrangement links TRBV18 to TRBJ2-7, with D maybe TRBD2 (6 bases). Germline lookup yields CDR1 KGHSH and CDR2 LQKENI. The V end lost 2 bases, the J end lost 9 bases, and 23 bases lay between the germline ends. This CDR3 spans 16 amino acids. In nucleotides, the CDR3 is TGTGCCAGCTCACCAAGTTCGAGCGCGGGATTGGACGTGCAGTACTTC. The encoded protein is CASSPSSSAGLDVQYF.

This clonotype came up many times. The rearrangement joins TRBV20-1 to TRBJ2-5; unclear D gene. The germline CDR1 and CDR2 sequences are DFQATT and SNEGSKA (reference sequence). This CDR3 is 12 amino acids long. V lost 1 base and J 5 bases, leaving 8 bases between the germline ends. The CDR3 nucleotides read TGCAGTGCTAGAGTACGGACGGAGACCCAGTACTTC. It encodes CSARVRTETQYF.

As for this clonotype: As the CDR3 is not closed by the conserved phenylalanine or tryptophan, this likely results from a read error. This chain links TRBV20-1 with TRBJ1-5, with unresolved D. V lost 3 bases to trimming and J lost 1 base, with 7 bases between them. The CDR3 is 13 amino acids. Germline lookup yields CDR1 DFQATT and CDR2 SNEGSKA (reference sequence). In DNA, the CDR3 is TGCAGTGCTAGGAGTTACAGCAATCAGCCCCAGCATTTA. As protein: CSARSYSNQPQHL.

There are many counts of this clonotype. The rearrangement joins TRBV7-9 to TRBJ2-1, with TRBD1 matching over 9 bases. CDR3 length: 13 residues. CDR1 SEHNR and CDR2 FQNEAQ come from the germline V gene (reference sequence). V shed 4 bases, J shed 6 bases, and the junction held 1 base outside the gene matches. In DNA form, the CDR3 reads TGTGCCAGCAGCTCGACAGGGGGCAATGAGCAGTTCTTC. Its translation is CASSSTGGNEQFF.

This clonotype occurred a few times. The chain combines TRBV3-1 with TRBJ2-7; D is possibly TRBD1 (6 bases). The CDR3 has 16 amino acids. Germline CDR1 LGHDT, CDR2 YNNKEL (reference sequence). V lost 2 bases to trimming and J lost 3 bases, with 17 bases between them. As DNA, the CDR3 is TGTGCCAGCAGCCAAAGGCCACAGGGAGAATACTACGAGCAGTACTTC. Protein: CASSQRPQGEYYEQYF.

This clonotype was picked up one time. V is TRBV20-1 and J is TRBJ1-5; D unresolved. Trimming pared 0 bases from V and 4 bases from J, leaving 7 bases between. The length of the CDR3 is 13 residues. Germline loops: CDR1 DFQATT, CDR2 SNEGSKA (reference sequence). CDR3 in amino acids: CSAREGWNQPQHF. CDR3 DNA sequence: TGCAGTGCTAGAGAGGGGTGGAATCAGCCCCAGCATTTT.